This T cell receptor (beta chain) was identified during a study of control samples from healthy donors and cancer patients (TCRdb year 2020). About this clone: What antigen it recognizes has not been identified. One base away there is no much larger clone; base qualities are not given.

Receptor amplification or capture employed the immunoSEQ multiplex PCR assay. The source is immuneACCESS, and TCRdb retained only in-frame sequences with V and J called. Part of the clones is not carried over; for the studies checked, unresolved V genes explain less than half of this, and the remainder is unexplained. The sample table records 150,000 or so clones; over 90% of these occur just once. The ten largest clones represent 11% to 15% of the sample. Reading the germline V gene (reference sequence) gives CDR1 SGHKS and CDR2 YYEKEE. Taken from cysteine to phenylalanine, the CDR3 has 13 residues. The retained sequence is limited to the CDR3, 39 bases, with the frame set at the first base. V sheds 0 bases and J sheds 7 bases, leaving 8 bases between their ends.

The V and J genes are TRBV5-5 and TRBJ1-5; perhaps TRBD1 is the D gene, with 5 bases matching. This TCR derives from a man aged 60-69 years with colorectal cancer. The sequencing input was PBMCs. The DNA sequence follows: TGTGCCAGCAGCTTGGGACAGCGCCAGCCCCAGCATTTT. Translation gives CASSLGQRQPQHF.